This T cell receptor (beta chain) was sequenced during a study of graft-versus-host responses after intestinal transplantation. This clone has only one observation. Measured with immunoSEQ multiplex PCR; TCRdb has only the in-frame clones, and not every one. The data hold about 43,000 clones, with about 95% observed a single time. From germline, CDR1 is MGHRA and CDR2 YSYEKL. This CDR3 is built from 15 residues. J gave up 3 bases and V 0 bases, and 4 bases lay outside the gene matches. The source material was PBMCs, sampled more than 310 days after intestinal transplant. The chain couples TRBV4-1 to TRBJ2-7; 8 nucleotides match TRBD1. The sequence came from a human patient who received an intestinal transplant, so some T cells may come from the graft donor. The CDR3 DNA reads as TGCGCCAGCAGCCAAGACCTCGGACAGGGCTACGAGCAGTACTTC. Residues: CASSQDLGQGYEQYF.